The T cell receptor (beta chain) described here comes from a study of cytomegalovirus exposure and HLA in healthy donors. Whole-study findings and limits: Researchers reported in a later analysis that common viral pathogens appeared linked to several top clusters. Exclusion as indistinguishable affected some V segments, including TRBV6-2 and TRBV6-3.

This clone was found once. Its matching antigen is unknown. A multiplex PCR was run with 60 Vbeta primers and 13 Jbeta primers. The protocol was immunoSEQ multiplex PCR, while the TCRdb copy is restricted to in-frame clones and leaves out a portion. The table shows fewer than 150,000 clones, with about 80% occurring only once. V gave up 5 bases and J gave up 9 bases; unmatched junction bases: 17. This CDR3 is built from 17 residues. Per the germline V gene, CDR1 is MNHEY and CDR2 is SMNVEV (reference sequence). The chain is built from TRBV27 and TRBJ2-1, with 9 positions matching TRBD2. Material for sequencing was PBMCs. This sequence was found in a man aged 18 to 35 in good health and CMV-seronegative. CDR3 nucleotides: TGTGCCAGCAGTCCTTCCGCCGGGACTAGCTTTATATTTGAGCAGTTCTTC. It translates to CASSPSAGTSFIFEQFF.